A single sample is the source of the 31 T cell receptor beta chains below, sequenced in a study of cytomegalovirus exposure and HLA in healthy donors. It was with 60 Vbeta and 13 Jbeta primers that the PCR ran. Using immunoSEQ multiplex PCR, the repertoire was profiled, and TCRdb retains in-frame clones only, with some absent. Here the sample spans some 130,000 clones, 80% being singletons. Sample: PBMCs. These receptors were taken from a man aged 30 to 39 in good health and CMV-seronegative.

This CDR3 reads CASGLAGHTDTQYF. The CDR3 DNA follows: TGTGCCAGCGGACTAGCGGGGCACACAGATACGCAGTATTTT. The chain couples TRBV6-1 to TRBJ2-3, with 12 positions matching TRBD2. The germline V gene has CDR1 MNHNS and CDR2 SASEGT. V shed 8 bases and J 2 bases; nucleotides not matched to a gene: 2. This CDR3 contains 14 residues.

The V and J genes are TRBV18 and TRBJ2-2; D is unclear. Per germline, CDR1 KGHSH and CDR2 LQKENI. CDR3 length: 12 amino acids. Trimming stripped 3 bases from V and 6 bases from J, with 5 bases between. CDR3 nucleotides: TGTGCCAGCTCACCCCGGGCCGGGGAGCTGTTTTTT. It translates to CASSPRAGELFF.

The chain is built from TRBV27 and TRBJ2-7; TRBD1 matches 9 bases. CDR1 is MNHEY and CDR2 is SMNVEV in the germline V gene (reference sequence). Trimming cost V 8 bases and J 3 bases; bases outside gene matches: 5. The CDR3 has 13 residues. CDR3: CASGGQGDYEQYF. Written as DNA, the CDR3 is TGTGCCAGCGGGGGACAGGGAGACTACGAGCAGTACTTC.

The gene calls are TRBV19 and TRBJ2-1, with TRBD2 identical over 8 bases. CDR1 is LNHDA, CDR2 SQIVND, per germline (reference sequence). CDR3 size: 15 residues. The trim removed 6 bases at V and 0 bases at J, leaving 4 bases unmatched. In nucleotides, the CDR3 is TGTGCCAGTAGCCAGGGACTAGACTCCTACAATGAGCAGTTCTTC. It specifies CASSQGLDSYNEQFF.

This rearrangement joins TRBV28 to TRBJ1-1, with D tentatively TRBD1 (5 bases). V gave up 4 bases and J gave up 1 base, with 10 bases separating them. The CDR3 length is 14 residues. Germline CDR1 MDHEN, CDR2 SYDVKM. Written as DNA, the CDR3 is TGTGCCAGCAGTTCTGGGGGGGAGAACACTGAAGCTTTCTTT. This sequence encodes CASSSGGENTEAFF.

CDR3 protein: CASSWTSGRYNEQFF. The CDR3 DNA is TGTGCCAGCAGCTGGACTAGCGGGAGGTACAATGAGCAGTTCTTC. The V gene is TRBV7-2, the J gene TRBJ2-1, with 14 nucleotides matching TRBD2. The V and J ends lost 4 bases and 4 bases, in that order; junction bases with no gene match: 0. Germline V lookup: CDR1 SGHTA, CDR2 FQGNSA. The CDR3 is made up of 15 amino acids.

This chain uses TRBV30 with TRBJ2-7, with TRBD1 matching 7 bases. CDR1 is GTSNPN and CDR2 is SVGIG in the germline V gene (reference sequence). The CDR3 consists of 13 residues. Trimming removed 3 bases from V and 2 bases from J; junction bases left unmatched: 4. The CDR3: CAWRSRGPYEQYF. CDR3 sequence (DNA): TGTGCCTGGAGGTCTAGGGGGCCCTACGAGCAGTACTTC.

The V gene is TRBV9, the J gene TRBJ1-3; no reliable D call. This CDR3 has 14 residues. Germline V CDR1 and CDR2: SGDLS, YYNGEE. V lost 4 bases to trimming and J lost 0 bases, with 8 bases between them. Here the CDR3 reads CASSQAPSGNTIYF. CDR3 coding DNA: TGTGCCAGCAGCCAAGCACCCTCTGGAAACACCATATATTTT.

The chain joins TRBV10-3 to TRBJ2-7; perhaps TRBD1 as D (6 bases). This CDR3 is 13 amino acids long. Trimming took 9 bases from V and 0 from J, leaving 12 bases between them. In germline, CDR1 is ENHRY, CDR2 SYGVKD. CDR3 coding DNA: TGTGCCATGAGACAGGCGAGCTCCTACGAGCAGTACTTC. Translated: CAMRQASSYEQYF.

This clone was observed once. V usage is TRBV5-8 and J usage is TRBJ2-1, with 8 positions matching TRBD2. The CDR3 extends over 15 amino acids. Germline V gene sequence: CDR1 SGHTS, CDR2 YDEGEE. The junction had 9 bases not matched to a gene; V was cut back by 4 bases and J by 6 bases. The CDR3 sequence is CASSTGTRARNEQFF. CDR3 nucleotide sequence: TGTGCCAGCAGCACCGGGACTAGGGCGCGCAATGAGCAGTTCTTC.

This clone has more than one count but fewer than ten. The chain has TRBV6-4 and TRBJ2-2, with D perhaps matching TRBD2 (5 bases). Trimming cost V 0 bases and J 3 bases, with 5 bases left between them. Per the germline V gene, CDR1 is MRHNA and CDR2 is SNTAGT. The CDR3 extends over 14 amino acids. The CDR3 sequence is CASSDSDYTGELFF. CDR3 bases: TGTGCCAGCAGTGACTCGGACTACACCGGGGAGCTGTTTTTT.

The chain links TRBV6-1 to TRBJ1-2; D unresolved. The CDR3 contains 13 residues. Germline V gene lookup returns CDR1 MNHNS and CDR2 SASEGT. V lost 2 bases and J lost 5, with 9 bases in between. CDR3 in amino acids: CASSESGVYGYTF. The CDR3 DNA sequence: TGTGCCAGCAGTGAATCCGGGGTATATGGCTACACCTTC.

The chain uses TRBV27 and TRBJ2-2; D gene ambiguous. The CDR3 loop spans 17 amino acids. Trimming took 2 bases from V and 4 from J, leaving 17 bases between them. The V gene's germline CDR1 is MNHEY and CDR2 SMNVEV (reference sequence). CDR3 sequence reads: CASSLRLPRVSTGELFF. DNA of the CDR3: TGTGCCAGCAGTTTAAGACTTCCCCGAGTCAGCACCGGGGAGCTGTTTTTT.

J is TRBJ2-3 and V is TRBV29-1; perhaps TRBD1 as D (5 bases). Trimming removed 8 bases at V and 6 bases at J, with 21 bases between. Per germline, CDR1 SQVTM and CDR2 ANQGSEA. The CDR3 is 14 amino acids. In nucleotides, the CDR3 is TGCAGCACAAGGTGGGGCGTTCTGTTCGATACGCAGTATTTT. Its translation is CSTRWGVLFDTQYF.

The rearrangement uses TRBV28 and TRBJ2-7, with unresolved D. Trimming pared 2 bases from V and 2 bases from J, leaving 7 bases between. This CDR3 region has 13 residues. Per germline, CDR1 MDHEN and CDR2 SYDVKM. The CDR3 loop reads CASSLPGPYEQYF. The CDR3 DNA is TGTGCCAGCAGTTTACCCGGTCCCTACGAGCAGTACTTC.

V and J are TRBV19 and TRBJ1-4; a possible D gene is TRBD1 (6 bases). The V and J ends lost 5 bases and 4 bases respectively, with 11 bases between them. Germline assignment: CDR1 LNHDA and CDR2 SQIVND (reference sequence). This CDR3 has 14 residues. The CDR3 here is CASSRTGINEKLFF. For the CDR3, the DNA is TGTGCCAGTAGTCGTACAGGGATTAATGAAAAACTGTTTTTT.

The CDR3 loop reads CASSDNDRFNQPQHF. The CDR3 nucleotides read TGTGCCAGCAGTGACAACGACAGGTTCAATCAGCCCCAGCATTTT. The V and J genes are TRBV6-1 and TRBJ1-5; possible D gene TRBD1, 6 bases. V was pared by 3 bases and J by 3 bases, with 12 bases between. This CDR3 spans 15 amino acids. Germline V gene lookup returns CDR1 MNHNS and CDR2 SASEGT.

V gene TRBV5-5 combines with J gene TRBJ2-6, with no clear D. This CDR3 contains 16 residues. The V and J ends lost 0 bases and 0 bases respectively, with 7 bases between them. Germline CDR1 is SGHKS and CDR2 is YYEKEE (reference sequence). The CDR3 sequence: CASSLAQASGANVLTF. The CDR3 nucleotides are TGTGCCAGCAGCTTGGCTCAGGCCTCTGGGGCCAACGTCCTGACTTTC. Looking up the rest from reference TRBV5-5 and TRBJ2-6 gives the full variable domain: DAGVTQSPTHLIKTRGQQVTLRCSPISGHKSVSWYQQVLGQGPQFIFQYYEKEERGRGNFPDRFSARQFPNYSSELNVNALLLGDSALYLCASSLAQASGANVLTFGAGSRLTVL.

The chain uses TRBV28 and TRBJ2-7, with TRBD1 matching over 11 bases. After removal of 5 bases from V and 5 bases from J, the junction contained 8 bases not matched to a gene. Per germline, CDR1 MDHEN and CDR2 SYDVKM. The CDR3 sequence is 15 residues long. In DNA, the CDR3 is TGTGCCAGCAGTGCCAGGACAGGGGGCGTTGACGAGCAGTACTTC. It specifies CASSARTGGVDEQYF.

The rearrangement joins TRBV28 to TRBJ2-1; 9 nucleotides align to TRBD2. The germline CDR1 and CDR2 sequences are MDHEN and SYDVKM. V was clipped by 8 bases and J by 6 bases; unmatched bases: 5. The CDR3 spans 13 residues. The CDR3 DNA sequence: TGTGCCAGCTGGGGTAGCGGGAGCAATGAGCAGTTCTTC. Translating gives CASWGSGSNEQFF.

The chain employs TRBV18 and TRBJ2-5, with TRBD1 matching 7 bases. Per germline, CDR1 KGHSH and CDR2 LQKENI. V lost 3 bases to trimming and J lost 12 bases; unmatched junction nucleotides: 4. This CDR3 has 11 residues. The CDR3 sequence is CASSPRGKKYF. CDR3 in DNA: TGTGCCAGCTCACCCAGGGGGAAAAAGTACTTC.

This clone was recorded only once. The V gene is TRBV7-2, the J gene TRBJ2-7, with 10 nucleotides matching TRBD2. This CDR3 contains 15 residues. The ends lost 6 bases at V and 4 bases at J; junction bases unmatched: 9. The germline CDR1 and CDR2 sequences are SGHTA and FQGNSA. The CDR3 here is CASSPSGSYTYEQYF. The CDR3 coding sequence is TGTGCCAGCAGTCCTAGCGGGAGCTATACTTACGAGCAGTACTTC.

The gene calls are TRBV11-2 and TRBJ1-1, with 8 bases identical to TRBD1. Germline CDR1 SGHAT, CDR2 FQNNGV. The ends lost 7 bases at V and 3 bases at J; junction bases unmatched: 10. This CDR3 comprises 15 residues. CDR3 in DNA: TGTGCCAGCAATAGGGCAGGGGGCTTGGACACTGAAGCTTTCTTT. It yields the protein CASNRAGGLDTEAFF.

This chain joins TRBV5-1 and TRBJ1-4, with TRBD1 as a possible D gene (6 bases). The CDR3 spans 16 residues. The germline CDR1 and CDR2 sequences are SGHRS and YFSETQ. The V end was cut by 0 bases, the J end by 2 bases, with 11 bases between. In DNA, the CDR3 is TGCGCCAGCAGCTTGGAGGGGGAACTTACTAATGAAAAACTGTTTTTT. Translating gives CASSLEGELTNEKLFF.

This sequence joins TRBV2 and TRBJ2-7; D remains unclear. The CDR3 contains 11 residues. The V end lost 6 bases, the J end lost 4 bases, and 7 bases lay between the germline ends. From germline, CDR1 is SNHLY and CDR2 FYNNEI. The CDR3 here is CASRASYEQYF. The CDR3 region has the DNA TGTGCCAGCAGGGCTAGTTACGAGCAGTACTTC.

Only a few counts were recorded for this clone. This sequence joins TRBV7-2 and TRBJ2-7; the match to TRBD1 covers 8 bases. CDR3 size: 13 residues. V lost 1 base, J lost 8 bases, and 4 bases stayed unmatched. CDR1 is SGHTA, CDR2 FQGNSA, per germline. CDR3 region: CASSLDGTGQQYF. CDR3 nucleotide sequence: TGTGCCAGCAGCTTAGACGGGACAGGCCAGCAGTACTTC.

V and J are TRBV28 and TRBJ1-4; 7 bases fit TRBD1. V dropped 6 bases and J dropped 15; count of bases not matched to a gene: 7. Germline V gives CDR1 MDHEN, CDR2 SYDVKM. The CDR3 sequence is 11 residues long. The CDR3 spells CASSSGQLLFF. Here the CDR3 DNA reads TGTGCCAGCAGCTCGGGACAGTTATTGTTTTTT. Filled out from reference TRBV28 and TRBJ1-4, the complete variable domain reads DVKVTQSSRYLVKRTGEKVFLECVQDMDHENMFWYRQDPGLGLRLIYFSYDVKMKEKGDIPEGYSVSREKKERFSLILESASTNQTSMYLCASSSGQLLFFGSGTQLSVL.

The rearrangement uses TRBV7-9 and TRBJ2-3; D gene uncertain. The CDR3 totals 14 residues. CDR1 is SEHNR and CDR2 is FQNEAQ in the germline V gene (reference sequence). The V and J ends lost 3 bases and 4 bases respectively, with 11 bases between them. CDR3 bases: TGTGCCAGCAGCTTCCTCTCAGTTGCAGATACGCAGTATTTT. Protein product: CASSFLSVADTQYF.

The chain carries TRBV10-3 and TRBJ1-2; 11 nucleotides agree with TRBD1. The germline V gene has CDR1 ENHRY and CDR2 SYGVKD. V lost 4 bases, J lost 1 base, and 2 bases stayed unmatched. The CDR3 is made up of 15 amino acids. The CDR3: CAISGDRGGNYGYTF. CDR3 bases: TGTGCCATCAGTGGGGACAGGGGGGGTAACTATGGCTACACCTTC.

CDR3 DNA: TGTGCCAGCAGTGACTCGGGGGGGGCCTACAATGAGCAGTTCTTC. Translation: CASSDSGGAYNEQFF. This chain links TRBV6-4 with TRBJ2-1; 7 positions match TRBD2. CDR1 and CDR2 (germline): MRHNA, SNTAGT. The V segment lost 0 bases and the J segment 2 bases; nucleotides outside the gene matches: 1. The CDR3 is made up of 15 amino acids.

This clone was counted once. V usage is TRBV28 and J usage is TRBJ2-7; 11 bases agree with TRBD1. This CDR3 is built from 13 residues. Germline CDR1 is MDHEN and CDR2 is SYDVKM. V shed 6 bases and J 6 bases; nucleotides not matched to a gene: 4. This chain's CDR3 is CASRPGTGGEQYF. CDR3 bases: TGTGCCAGCAGACCCGGGACAGGGGGCGAGCAGTACTTC.